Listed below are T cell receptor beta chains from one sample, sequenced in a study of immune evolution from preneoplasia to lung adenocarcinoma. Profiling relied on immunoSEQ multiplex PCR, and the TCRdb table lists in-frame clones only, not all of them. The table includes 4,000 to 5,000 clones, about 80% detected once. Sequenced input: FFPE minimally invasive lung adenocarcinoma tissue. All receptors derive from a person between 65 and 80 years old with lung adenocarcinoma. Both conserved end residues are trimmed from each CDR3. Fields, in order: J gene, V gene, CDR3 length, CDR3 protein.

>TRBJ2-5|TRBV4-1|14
ASSQDRAGGRETQY
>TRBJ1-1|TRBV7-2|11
ASSRQGAAEAF
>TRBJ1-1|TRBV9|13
ASSVDPTGGTEAF
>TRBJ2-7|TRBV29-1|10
SVTGGHYEQY
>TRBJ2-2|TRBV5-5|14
ASSLFDRVRSGELF
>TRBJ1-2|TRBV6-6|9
ASSYPGGYT
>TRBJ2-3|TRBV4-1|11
ASSQETSRKQY
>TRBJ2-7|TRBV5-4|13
ASSQSRDGGDEQY
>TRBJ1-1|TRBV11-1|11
ASSFQQNTEAF
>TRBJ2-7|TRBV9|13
ASSVGPDYSYEQY
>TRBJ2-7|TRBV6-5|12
AISPRSDGESQY
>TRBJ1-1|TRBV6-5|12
ASNPQGQNTEAF
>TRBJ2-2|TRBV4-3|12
ASSPTGNTGELF
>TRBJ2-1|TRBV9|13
ASSQSGSRHNEQF
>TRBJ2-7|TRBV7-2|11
ASSSALGTEQY
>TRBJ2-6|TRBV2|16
ASSASSYRTKSGQLLT
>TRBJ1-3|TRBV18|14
ASSTTNRVSGNTIY
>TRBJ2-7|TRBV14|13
ASSQARDPQYEQY
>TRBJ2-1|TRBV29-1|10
SVETGKDEQF
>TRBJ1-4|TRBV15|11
ATRMTTNEKLF
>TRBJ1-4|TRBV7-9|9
ASMINEKLF
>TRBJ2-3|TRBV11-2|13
ASLVEKGTADTQY
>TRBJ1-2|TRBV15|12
ATSRESGNYGYT
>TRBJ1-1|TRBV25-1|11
ASSEQGGPEAF
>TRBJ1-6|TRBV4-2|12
ASSYGSGVSPLH
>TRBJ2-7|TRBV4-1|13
ASSQAGQLSYEQY
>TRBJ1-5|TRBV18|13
ASSRSRGGNQPQH
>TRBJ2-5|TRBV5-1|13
ASTRQGATAETQY
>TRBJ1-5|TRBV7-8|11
ASSLDPGQPQH
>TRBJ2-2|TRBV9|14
ASSVDGHRSTGELF
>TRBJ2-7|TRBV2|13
ASSETGAQTYEQY
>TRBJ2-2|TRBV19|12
ASTPPRGTGELF
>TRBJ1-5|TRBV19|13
ASSIMAGWNQPQH
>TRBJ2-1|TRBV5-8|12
ASSSTRSYNEQF
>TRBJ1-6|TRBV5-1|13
ASSPSQAFNSPLH
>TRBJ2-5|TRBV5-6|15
ASLRGRGTYMTETQY
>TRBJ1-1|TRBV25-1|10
ASSEGITEAF
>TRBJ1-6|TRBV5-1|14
ASSLEGRTYNSPLH
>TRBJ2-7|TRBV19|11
ASRGQGLQEQY
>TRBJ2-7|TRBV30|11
AWSEFPVPEQY
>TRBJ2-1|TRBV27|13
ASRGGGSYYNEQF
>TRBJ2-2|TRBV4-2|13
ASSLNGGNTGELF
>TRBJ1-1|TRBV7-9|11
ASSLVRNTEAF
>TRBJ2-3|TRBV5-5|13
ASSYSTRVPDTQY
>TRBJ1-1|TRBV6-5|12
ASSQKLGPTEAF